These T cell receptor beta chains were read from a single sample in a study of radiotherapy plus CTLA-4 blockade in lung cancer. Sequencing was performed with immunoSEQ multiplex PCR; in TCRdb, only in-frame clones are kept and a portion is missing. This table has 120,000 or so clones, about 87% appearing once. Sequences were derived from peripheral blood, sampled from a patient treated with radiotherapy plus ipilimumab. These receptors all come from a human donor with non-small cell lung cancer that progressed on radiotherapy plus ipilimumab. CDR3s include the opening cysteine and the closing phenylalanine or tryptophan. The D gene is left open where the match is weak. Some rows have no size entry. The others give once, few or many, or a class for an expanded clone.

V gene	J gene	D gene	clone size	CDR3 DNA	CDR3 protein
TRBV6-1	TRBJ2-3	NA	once	TGTGCCAGCAACGCCTTCCGCCTGGATACGCAGTATTTT	CASNAFRLDTQYF
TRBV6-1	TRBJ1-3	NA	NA	TGTGCCAGCAGTGAACCGGGACGATCTGGAAACACCATATATTTT	CASSEPGRSGNTIYF
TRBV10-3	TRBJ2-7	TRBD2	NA	TGTGCCATCAGCGACCCGGGACTAGCCTACGAGCAGTACTTC	CAISDPGLAYEQYF
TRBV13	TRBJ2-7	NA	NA	TGTGCCAGCCGCCCAGCGGGCTCCTACGAGCAGTACTTC	CASRPAGSYEQYF
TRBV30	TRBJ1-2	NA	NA	TGTGCCTGGGGCAGCGCTCTCTATGGCTACACCTTC	CAWGSALYGYTF
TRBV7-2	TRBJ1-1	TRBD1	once	TGTGCCAGTGGATATCAGGGGGGCACTGAAGCTTTCTTT	CASGYQGGTEAFF
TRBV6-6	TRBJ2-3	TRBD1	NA	TGTGCCAGCAGTTCGACAGGGGCGAACACAGATACGCAGTATTTT	CASSSTGANTDTQYF
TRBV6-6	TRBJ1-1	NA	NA	TGTGCCAGCAGTCGGGACTTATACAACACTGAAGCTTTCTTT	CASSRDLYNTEAFF
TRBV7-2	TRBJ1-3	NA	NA	TGTGCCAGCAGCTGGGGATCGAGCTCTGGAAACACCATATATTTT	CASSWGSSSGNTIYF
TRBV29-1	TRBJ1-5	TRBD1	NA	TGCAGCGTTGTTGACAGGGGGAATCAGCCCCAGCATTTT	CSVVDRGNQPQHF
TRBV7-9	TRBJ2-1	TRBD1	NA	TGTGCCAGCAGCTTAGGGACAGGGGCATCCTCCTACAATGAGCAGTTCTTC	CASSLGTGASSYNEQFF
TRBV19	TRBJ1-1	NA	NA	TGTGCCAGTAGTCCGCGGACAGACTACACTGAAGCTTTCTTT	CASSPRTDYTEAFF
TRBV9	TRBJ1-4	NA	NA	TGTGCCAGCAACAGGGATGGCCTCTTCAATGAAAAACTGTTTTTT	CASNRDGLFNEKLFF
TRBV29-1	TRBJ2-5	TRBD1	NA	TGCAGCGTTGGGACAGGGGTCGGGGAGACCCAGTACTTC	CSVGTGVGETQYF
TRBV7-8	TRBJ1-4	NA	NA	TGTGCCAGCAGCTTATCAGGGGCAGGCGAAAAACTGTTTTTT	CASSLSGAGEKLFF
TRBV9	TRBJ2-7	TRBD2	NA	TGTGCCAGCAGCCAAGGACTAGCGGGAGGCGAGCAGTACTTC	CASSQGLAGGEQYF
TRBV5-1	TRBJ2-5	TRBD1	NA	TGCGCCAGCAGCTCGGGACAGGTACTTAAAGAGACCCAGTACTTC	CASSSGQVLKETQYF
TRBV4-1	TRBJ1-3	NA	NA	TGCGCCAGCAGCCAAGGGAGTCTCGGTCGGCACACCATATATTTT	CASSQGSLGRHTIYF
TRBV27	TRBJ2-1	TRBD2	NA	TGTGCCAGCAGTCCCACGACGCTAGCGGGAGGCTGGAATGAGCAGTTCTTC	CASSPTTLAGGWNEQFF
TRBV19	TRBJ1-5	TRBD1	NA	TGTGCCAGTGCGGACAGGGTGGATCAGCCCCAGCATTTT	CASADRVDQPQHF
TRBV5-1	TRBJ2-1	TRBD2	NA	TGCGCCAGCAGCCCCTGGACTAGCGGAGGGGGGTCGGACAATGAGCAGTTCTTC	CASSPWTSGGGSDNEQFF
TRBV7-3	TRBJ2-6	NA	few	TGTGCCAGCAGCACGCACCACAGGACTGGGGCCAACGTCCTGACTTTC	CASSTHHRTGANVLTF
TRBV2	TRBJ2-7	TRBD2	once	TGTGCCAGCAGCGCCGGGACTAGCGGGAGGCGAGAGCAGTACTTC	CASSAGTSGRREQYF
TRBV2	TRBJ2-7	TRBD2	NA	TGTGCCAGCATGGGCGGGAGGGGCTCCTACGAGCAGTACTTC	CASMGGRGSYEQYF
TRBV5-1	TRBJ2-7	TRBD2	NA	TGCGCCAGCAGCCCGGGGACTAGCGGGAGTAGAGGCGAGCAGTACTTC	CASSPGTSGSRGEQYF
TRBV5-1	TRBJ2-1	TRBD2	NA	TGCGCCAGCAGCTTGACTAGCGGGAGGTCCTACAATGAGCAGTTCTTC	CASSLTSGRSYNEQFF
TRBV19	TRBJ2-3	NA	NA	TGTGCCAGTAGGGGGATCGATACGCAGTATTTT	CASRGIDTQYF
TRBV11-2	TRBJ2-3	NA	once	TGTGCCAGCAGCTTAGGGACACCTTCCACAGATACGCAGTATTTT	CASSLGTPSTDTQYF
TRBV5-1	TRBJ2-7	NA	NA	TGCGCCAGCAGCTTGGGGGCCTACGAGCAGTACTTC	CASSLGAYEQYF